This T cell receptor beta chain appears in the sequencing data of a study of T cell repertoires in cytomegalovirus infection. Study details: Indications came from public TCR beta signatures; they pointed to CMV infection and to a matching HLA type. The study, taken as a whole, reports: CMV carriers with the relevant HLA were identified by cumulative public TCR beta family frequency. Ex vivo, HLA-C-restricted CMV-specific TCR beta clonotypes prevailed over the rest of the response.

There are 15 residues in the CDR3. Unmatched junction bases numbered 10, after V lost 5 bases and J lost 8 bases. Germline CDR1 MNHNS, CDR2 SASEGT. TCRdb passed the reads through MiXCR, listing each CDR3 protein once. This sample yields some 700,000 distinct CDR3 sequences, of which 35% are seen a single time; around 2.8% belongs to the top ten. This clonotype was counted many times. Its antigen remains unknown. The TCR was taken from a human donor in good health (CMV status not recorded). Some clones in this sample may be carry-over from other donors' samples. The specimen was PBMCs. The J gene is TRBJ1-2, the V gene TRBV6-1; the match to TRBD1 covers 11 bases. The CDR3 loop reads CASSTGQGAGHGYTF. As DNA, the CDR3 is TGTGCCAGCAGTACAGGACAGGGGGCTGGTCACGGCTACACCTTC.